This TCR beta chain was profiled in a study of identifying expanded T cells in peripheral blood (dated by TCRdb to 2018 to 2020). In the study overall: Separate aliquots of the same genomic DNA pool were sequenced to produce technical replicates, and four replicates were compared in pairs. The research as a whole found: Across all healthy-donor time intervals, the beta-binomial model significantly lowered both the number of clones called differentially abundant and the false-positive rate. Between technical replicates the binomial model flagged about 1.2 differentially abundant clones, whereas over around 2 weeks the binomial model flagged about 16.4 and over about four weeks about 19. For all healthy donors, the variance in clone template counts between two-week samples rose significantly as total template count increased. The authors expected that over much longer intervals, such as months to years, biological variance in healthy repertoires might increase even further.

No immune events such as infections were documented for the healthy donors during the collection period. Time-dependent variance in a beta-binomial model of T-cell clone differential abundance was calibrated using healthy-donor blood repertoires as a training cohort. There were about 10 healthy donors in the training cohort, of whom 3 were female and 7 were male. On average the donors were about 45 years old, and their ages spanned about 29 to 65 years. Obtained from a commercial supplier, whole blood was collected from each healthy donor at three time points set around 2 weeks apart. Genomic DNA was extracted from unsorted whole blood for immunosequencing. TCRbeta CDR3 regions were profiled with the immunoSEQ Assay using bias-controlled multiplex PCR amplification of genomic DNA. Per the original workflow: The absolute abundance of each unique TCRbeta CDR3 region was quantified after sequences were collapsed and filtered. Differential abundance was tested with two models: a binomial (Fisher-equivalent) model and a beta-binomial model that adds time-dependent variance fitted from healthy donors. Clones with fewer than 5 combined templates were removed, and differential abundance was called for clones with a Benjamini-Hochberg FDR below 0.01. Beta-binomial variance was modeled as a function of total template count across the two samples using the form v = (b*log(k)+a)^2. The source is immuneACCESS, and TCRdb retained only in-frame sequences with V and J called. Part of the clones is not carried over; for the studies checked, unresolved V genes explain less than half of this, and the remainder is unexplained. The V and J calls and clone size are taken from that table; D and trimming were inferred from the DNA. The sample records 100,000 to 150,000 clones, around four fifths of which are singletons. The biggest ten clones account for approximately 3% of the sample.

V drops 6 bases and J drops 2 bases, leaving 13 bases in between. Its CDR3 holds 14 amino acids, cysteine through phenylalanine. Only the CDR3 DNA is retained, 42 bases long and in frame from the first base. CDR1 and CDR2 are read off the germline V gene as MNHEY and SVGAGI. In regard to this clone: Its antigen specificity is not known. There are no base qualities to consult, and no much larger clone falls within one base.

The sample consisted of blood. The clonotype comes from a person between 18 and 75 years old in good health. The V and J genes are TRBV6-5 and TRBJ1-2, with the D gene not confidently named. CDR3 protein: CASREYTANYGYTF. The DNA sequence follows: TGTGCCAGCAGGGAATACACAGCCAACTATGGCTACACCTTC.